The source of this T cell receptor (beta chain) is a study of cytomegalovirus exposure and HLA in healthy donors. The CDR3 loop spans 13 amino acids. Germline CDR1 and CDR2: ENHRY and SYGVKD. Trimming cost V 4 bases and J 8 bases, with 12 bases left between them. A multiplex PCR was run with 60 Vbeta primers and 13 Jbeta primers. Generated by immunoSEQ multiplex PCR, the TCRdb table keeps only in-frame clones and is missing some. The table lists tens of thousands of clones, 82% of them singletons. The chain joins TRBV10-3 to TRBJ2-4; D possibly corresponds to TRBD1 (8 bases). The TCR originated in a man between 45 and 60 years old in good health and CMV-seronegative. Input material: PBMCs. CDR3 in amino acids: CAISGTGRDIQYF. In DNA form, the CDR3 reads TGTGCCATCAGTGGGACAGGGAGGGACATTCAGTACTTC.